The 22 T cell receptor beta chains given below trace back to one sample, sequenced in a study of OX40 agonist ivuxolimab in advanced cancers. Method: immunoSEQ multiplex PCR; TCRdb's copy keeps in-frame clones and lacks some. Of several thousand clones listed, roughly 74% are singletons. The sample here was CD4+ or CD8+ T cells sorted from blood, taken in a trial of the OX40 agonist ivuxolimab. Every receptor here comes from an adult with an advanced solid tumor such as melanoma, head and neck, liver or kidney cancer.

V is TRBV6-6 and J is TRBJ2-4; the D gene is possibly TRBD1 (5 bases). The CDR3 is 15 residues long. The V gene's germline CDR1 is MNHNY and CDR2 SVGAGI (reference sequence). V was trimmed by 5 bases and J by 8 bases, leaving 19 bases between them. CDR3 protein: CASSKASGLWDIQYF. Here the CDR3 DNA reads TGTGCCAGCAGTAAAGCCTCAGGGTTGTGGGACATTCAGTACTTC.

The chain carries TRBV19 and TRBJ2-7; D is uncertain. Trimming removed 4 bases at V and 2 bases at J, with 12 bases between. CDR1 is LNHDA and CDR2 is SQIVND in the germline V gene (reference sequence). The CDR3 covers 14 residues. In nucleotides, the CDR3 is TGTGCCAGTAGTACCGCCCGCGGCGCCTACGAGCAGTACTTC. Encoded protein: CASSTARGAYEQYF. The full variable domain, its missing parts supplied by reference TRBV19 and TRBJ2-7, is DGGITQSPKYLFRKEGQNVTLSCEQNLNHDAMYWYRQDPGQGLRLIYYSQIVNDFQKGDIAEGYSVSREKKESFPLTVTSAQKNPTAFYLCASSTARGAYEQYFGPGTRLTVT.

J is TRBJ2-5 and V is TRBV7-9; no firm D call. Trimming removed 4 bases from V and 5 bases from J, with 20 bases in between. The CDR3 has 16 amino acids. The germline V gene has CDR1 SEHNR and CDR2 FQNEAQ (reference sequence). CDR3 in DNA: TGTGCCAGCAGCTCCACTTCACAACGGTCATGGGAGACCCAGTACTTC. Amino acids: CASSSTSQRSWETQYF.

The chain combines TRBV9 with TRBJ1-1, with D maybe TRBD1 (5 bases). CDR3 length: 15 amino acids. The germline gives CDR1 SGDLS, CDR2 YYNGEE. V lost 3 bases to trimming and J lost 4 bases, with 16 bases between them. CDR3 sequence: CASSGTSGSRTEAFF. CDR3 nucleotide sequence: TGTGCCAGCAGCGGCACCTCAGGGAGCCGCACTGAAGCTTTCTTT.

The chain recombines TRBV6-5 with TRBJ2-1, with 10 bases lining up with TRBD2. This CDR3 contains 15 residues. Germline V gene data show CDR1 as MNHEY and CDR2 as SVGAGI. Germline trimming cut 4 bases from V and 4 bases from J; bases unmatched to any gene: 4. DNA for the CDR3: TGTGCCAGCAGTTCGAAGCGGGGGGGATACAATGAGCAGTTCTTC. Its translation: CASSSKRGGYNEQFF.

This sequence joins TRBV30 and TRBJ2-3, with 11 positions matching TRBD1. Germline assignment: CDR1 GTSNPN and CDR2 SVGIG (reference sequence). With 3 bases clipped from V and 6 bases from J, the junction kept 14 bases outside the gene matches. The CDR3 sequence is 17 residues long. The CDR3 DNA is TGTGCCTGGAGCCAACGCCCCCGGGACAGGGGGAGGGATACGCAGTATTTT. It specifies CAWSQRPRDRGRDTQYF.

DNA of the CDR3: TGTGCCAGCAGTCATTCACTAGCGGGGGCCCACGGGACCCAGTACTTC. This translates into CASSHSLAGAHGTQYF. The chain carries TRBV27 and TRBJ2-5; 11 bases map to TRBD2. The CDR3 covers 16 residues. In germline, CDR1 is MNHEY, CDR2 SMNVEV (reference sequence). J was trimmed by 7 bases and V by 5 bases; bases with no gene match: 12.

The J gene is TRBJ1-1, the V gene TRBV5-4; weak D call: TRBD1 (6 bases). Germline loops: CDR1 SGHNT, CDR2 YYREEE (reference sequence). The V and J ends lost 4 bases and 0 bases respectively, with 10 bases between them. The CDR3 is 14 residues long. CDR3 loop: CASSSGTLNTEAFF. DNA of the CDR3: TGTGCCAGCAGCAGCGGGACATTGAACACTGAAGCTTTCTTT.

The chain carries TRBV7-9 and TRBJ2-3, with D maybe TRBD1 (7 bases). Trimming removed 4 bases at V and 2 bases at J, with 13 bases between. Germline CDR1 is SEHNR and CDR2 is FQNEAQ (reference sequence). The CDR3 runs 15 residues. This CDR3 reads CASSSGGTATDTQYF. In DNA, the CDR3 is TGTGCCAGCAGCTCGGGCGGGACAGCCACAGATACGCAGTATTTT. The full variable domain, completed using reference TRBV7-9 and TRBJ2-3, is DTGVSQNPRHKITKRGQNVTFRCDPISEHNRLYWYRQTLGQGPEFLTYFQNEAQLEKSRLLSDRFSAERPKGSFSTLEIQRTEQGDSAMYLCASSSGGTATDTQYFGPGTRLTVL.

The table lists this clone with a count of one. The chain employs TRBV6-5 and TRBJ1-1; D is possibly TRBD1 (5 bases). Germline CDR1 MNHEY, CDR2 SVGAGI. The CDR3 totals 14 residues. V lost 7 bases and J 6 bases, leaving 18 bases between the germline ends. The CDR3 reads CASTLQGGGAEAFF. The DNA for the CDR3 is TGTGCCAGCACCCTTCAGGGCGGCGGCGCTGAAGCTTTCTTT.

The chain uses TRBV7-3 and TRBJ1-2; tentatively, D is TRBD1 (5 bases). The V and J ends lost 2 bases and 6 bases respectively, with 10 bases between them. This CDR3 has 13 residues. The V gene's germline CDR1 is SGHTA and CDR2 FQGTGA. The DNA of the CDR3 is TGTGCCAGCAGCTTATGGGGGGATAATGGCTACACCTTC. Its protein product is CASSLWGDNGYTF.

The DNA for the CDR3 is TGTGCCAGCAGCTTGGGACCTGGGAAGGGGACCTACGAGCAGTACTTC. This gives the protein CASSLGPGKGTYEQYF. The chain couples TRBV5-6 to TRBJ2-7; D is possibly TRBD1 (5 bases). V dropped 0 bases and J dropped 2 bases, with 15 bases sitting between them. The CDR3 spans 16 residues. Germline V gives CDR1 SGHDT, CDR2 YYEEEE.

The V call is TRBV6-5, the J call TRBJ1-5; D not certain. Trimming removed 1 base from V and 2 bases from J, with 3 bases in between. The CDR3 consists of 13 residues. In germline, CDR1 is MNHEY, CDR2 SVGAGI. CDR3 residues: CASSYLGNQPQHF. In DNA, the CDR3 is TGTGCCAGCAGTTACTTAGGCAATCAGCCCCAGCATTTT.

The rearrangement links TRBV7-9 to TRBJ2-4; D perhaps matches TRBD1 (6 bases). The CDR3 is 16 amino acids. Between the trimmed V and J ends, which lost 3 bases and 6 bases, there was a span of 18 bases. Germline CDR1 SEHNR, CDR2 FQNEAQ (reference sequence). Here the CDR3 reads CASSLFGDTLLNIQYF. The CDR3, as DNA: TGTGCCAGCAGCTTGTTCGGGGACACCCTCCTAAACATTCAGTACTTC.

This clone was counted a few times. The chain carries TRBV7-2 and TRBJ2-3, with D possibly matching TRBD2 (5 bases). V lost 2 bases to trimming and J lost 4 bases, with 13 bases between them. The CDR3 sequence is 15 residues long. Looked up from germline, CDR1 is SGHTA and CDR2 is FQGNSA. The CDR3 coding sequence is TGTGCCAGCAGCTTAACGGGGAGCCGATCAGATACGCAGTATTTT. This sequence encodes CASSLTGSRSDTQYF.

In this sample, this clone turned up a few times. V is TRBV27 and J is TRBJ1-2, with D uncertain. CDR1 is MNHEY, CDR2 SMNVEV, per germline (reference sequence). CDR3 length: 12 residues. V dropped 5 bases and J dropped 4 bases, with 8 bases sitting between them. The CDR3 loop reads CASSGDLYGYTF. CDR3 bases: TGTGCCAGCAGTGGGGATCTCTATGGCTACACCTTC.

The chain recombines TRBV29-1 with TRBJ1-2, with D hard to call. The CDR3 is 13 amino acids. Looked up from germline, CDR1 is SQVTM and CDR2 is ANQGSEA. Trimming left V 7 bases short and J 0 bases short, with 12 bases between. This CDR3 reads CSARTDSNYGYTF. In nucleotides, the CDR3 is TGCAGCGCCAGGACCGATTCTAACTATGGCTACACCTTC.

The chain is built from TRBV4-1 and TRBJ2-5, with D maybe TRBD2 (5 bases). The J call may be in error: the DNA end matches TRBJ2-7 better. Germline assignment: CDR1 MGHRA and CDR2 YSYEKL. CDR3 length: 14 residues. DNA of the CDR3: TGCGCCAGCAGCAGCGGACCCACCGCCTACGAGCAGTACTTC. Its protein product is CASSSGPTAYEQYF.

The chain links TRBV19 to TRBJ1-1; tentative D call: TRBD1 (5 bases). Germline CDR1 LNHDA, CDR2 SQIVND (reference sequence). CDR3 length: 14 amino acids. Trimming took 7 bases from V and 1 from J, leaving 13 bases between them. CDR3 sequence (DNA): TGTGCCAGTATCCCCGGGGACGGGAACACTGAAGCTTTCTTT. Amino acids: CASIPGDGNTEAFF.

The rearrangement uses TRBV19 and TRBJ1-6; a possible D gene is TRBD1 (5 bases). The germline V gene encodes CDR1 LNHDA and CDR2 SQIVND (reference sequence). The ends were cut back, 6 bases at V and 8 bases at J, with 11 bases in the middle. The CDR3 has 13 residues. In nucleotides, the CDR3 is TGTGCCAGTAGCCCGACAGTATATTCACCCCTCCACTTT. Translating it yields CASSPTVYSPLHF.

This chain uses TRBV6-6 with TRBJ2-7, with 11 positions matching TRBD1. The CDR3 runs to 14 residues. With V trimmed by 5 bases and J by 3 bases, 3 bases remained unmatched. CDR1 MNHNY and CDR2 SVGAGI come from the germline V gene (reference sequence). CDR3 protein: CASSLGTGGYEQYF. The CDR3 DNA reads TGTGCCAGCAGTCTCGGGACAGGGGGCTACGAGCAGTACTTC.

The chain recombines TRBV27 with TRBJ1-6; D uncertain. CDR3 size: 14 residues. V was pared by 4 bases and J by 4 bases, with 8 bases between. The germline V gene encodes CDR1 MNHEY and CDR2 SMNVEV (reference sequence). CDR3 region: CASSWTEYNSPLHF. CDR3 nucleotides: TGTGCCAGCAGTTGGACGGAATATAATTCACCCCTCCACTTT.